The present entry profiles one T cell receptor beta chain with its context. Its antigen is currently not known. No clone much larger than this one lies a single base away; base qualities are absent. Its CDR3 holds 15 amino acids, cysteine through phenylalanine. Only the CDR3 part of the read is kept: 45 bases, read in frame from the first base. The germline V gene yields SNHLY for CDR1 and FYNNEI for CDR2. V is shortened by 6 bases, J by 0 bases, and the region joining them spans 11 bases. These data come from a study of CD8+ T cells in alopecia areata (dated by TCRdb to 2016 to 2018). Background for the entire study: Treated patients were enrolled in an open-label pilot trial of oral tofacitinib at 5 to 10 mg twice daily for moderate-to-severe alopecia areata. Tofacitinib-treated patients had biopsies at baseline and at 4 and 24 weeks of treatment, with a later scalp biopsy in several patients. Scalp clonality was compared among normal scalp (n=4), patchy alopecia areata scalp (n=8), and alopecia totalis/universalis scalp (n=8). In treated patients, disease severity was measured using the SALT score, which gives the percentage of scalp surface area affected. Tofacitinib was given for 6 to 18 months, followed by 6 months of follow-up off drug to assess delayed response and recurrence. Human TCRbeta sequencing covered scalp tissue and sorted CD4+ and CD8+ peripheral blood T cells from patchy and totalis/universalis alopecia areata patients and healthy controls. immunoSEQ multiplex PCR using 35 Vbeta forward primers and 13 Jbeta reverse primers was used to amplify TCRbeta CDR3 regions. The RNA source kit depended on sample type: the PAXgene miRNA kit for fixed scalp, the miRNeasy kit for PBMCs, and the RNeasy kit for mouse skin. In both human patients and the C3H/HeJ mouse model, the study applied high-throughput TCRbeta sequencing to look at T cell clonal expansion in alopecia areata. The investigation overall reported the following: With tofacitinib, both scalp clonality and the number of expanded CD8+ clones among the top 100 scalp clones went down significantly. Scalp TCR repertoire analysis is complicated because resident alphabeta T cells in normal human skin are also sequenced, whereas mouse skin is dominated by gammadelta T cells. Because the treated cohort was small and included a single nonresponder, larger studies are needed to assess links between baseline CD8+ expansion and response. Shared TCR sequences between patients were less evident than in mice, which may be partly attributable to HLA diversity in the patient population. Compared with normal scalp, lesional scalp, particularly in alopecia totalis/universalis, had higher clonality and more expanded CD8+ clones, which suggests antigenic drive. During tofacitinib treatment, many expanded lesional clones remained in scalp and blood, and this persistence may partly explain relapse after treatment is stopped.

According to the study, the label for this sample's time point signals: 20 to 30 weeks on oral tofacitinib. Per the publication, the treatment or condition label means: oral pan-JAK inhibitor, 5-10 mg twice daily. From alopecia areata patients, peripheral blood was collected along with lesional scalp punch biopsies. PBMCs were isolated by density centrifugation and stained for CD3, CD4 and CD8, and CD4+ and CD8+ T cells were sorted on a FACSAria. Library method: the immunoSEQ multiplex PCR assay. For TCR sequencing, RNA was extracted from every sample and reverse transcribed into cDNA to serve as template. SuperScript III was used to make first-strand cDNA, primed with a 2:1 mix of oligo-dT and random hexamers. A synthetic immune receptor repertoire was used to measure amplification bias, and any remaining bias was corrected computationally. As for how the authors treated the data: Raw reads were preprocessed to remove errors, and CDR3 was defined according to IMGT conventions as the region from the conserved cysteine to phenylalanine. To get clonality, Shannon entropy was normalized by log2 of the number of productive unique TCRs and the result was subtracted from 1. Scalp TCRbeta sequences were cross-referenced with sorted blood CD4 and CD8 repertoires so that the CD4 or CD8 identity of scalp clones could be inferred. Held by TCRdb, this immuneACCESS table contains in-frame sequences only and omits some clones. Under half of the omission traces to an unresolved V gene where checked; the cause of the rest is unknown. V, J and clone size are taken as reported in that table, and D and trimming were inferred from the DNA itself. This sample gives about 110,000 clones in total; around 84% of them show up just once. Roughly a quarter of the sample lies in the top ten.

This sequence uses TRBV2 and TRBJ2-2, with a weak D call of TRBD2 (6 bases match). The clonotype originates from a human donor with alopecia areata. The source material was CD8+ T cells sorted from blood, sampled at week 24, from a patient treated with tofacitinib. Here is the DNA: TGTGCCAGCAGCCCCCGGGACTCGAACACCGGGGAGCTGTTTTTT. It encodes CASSPRDSNTGELFF.